The present entry profiles one T cell receptor (beta chain) with its context. What it binds is not known. The whole isolated RNA underwent reverse transcription, so sequencing captured expressed TCRB transcripts. Some clones are missing from TCRdb's copy, which holds only in-frame ones; the method was immunoSEQ multiplex PCR. Seen here are approximately 6,100 clones, roughly 70% observed once, and the top ten hold approximately 2%. This sample was included in a study of beta chain features in type 1 diabetes. Purity exceeded 98% in all sorted populations. Study-wide results and limits: When cDNA is sequenced, cells with high TCR expression could be over-represented. Lower insertion and higher deletion counts appeared at VDJ junctions in type 1 diabetes patients.

V lost 4 bases to trimming and J lost 0 bases, with 7 bases between them. The CDR3 contains 13 residues. The germline CDR1 and CDR2 sequences are SGHTA and FQGNSA. The genes are TRBV7-2 and TRBJ2-7, with no clear D. The sequenced material came from Tregs from blood. The sequence came from a man aged 18 to 30 in good health. The CDR3 sequence: CASSSIPSYEQYF. The CDR3 DNA reads as TGTGCCAGCAGCTCAATCCCCTCCTACGAGCAGTACTTC.